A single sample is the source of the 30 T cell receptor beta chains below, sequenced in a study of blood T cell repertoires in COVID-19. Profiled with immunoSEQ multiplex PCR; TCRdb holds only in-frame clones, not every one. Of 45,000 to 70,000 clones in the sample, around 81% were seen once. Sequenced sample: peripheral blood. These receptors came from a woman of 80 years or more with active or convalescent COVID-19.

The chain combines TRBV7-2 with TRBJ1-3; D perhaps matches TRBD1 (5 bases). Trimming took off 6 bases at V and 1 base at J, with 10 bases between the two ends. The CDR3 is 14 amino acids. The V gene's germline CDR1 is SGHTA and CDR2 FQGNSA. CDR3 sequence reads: CASRPTASGNTIYF. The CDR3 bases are TGTGCCAGCAGACCGACAGCTTCTGGAAACACCATATATTTT.

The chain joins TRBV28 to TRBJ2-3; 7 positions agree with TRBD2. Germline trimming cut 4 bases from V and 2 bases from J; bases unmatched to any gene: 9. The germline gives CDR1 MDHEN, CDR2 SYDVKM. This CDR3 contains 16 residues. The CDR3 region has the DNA TGTGCCAGCAGTTGGGGTCAGCGGGGTTTCACAGATACGCAGTATTTT. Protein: CASSWGQRGFTDTQYF.

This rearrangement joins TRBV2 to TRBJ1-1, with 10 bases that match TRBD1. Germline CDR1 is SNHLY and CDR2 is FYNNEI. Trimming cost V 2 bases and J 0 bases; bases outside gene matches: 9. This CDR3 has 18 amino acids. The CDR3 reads CASSERGQGIGLNTEAFF. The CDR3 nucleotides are TGTGCCAGCAGTGAACGGGGACAGGGGATCGGGCTGAACACTGAAGCTTTCTTT.

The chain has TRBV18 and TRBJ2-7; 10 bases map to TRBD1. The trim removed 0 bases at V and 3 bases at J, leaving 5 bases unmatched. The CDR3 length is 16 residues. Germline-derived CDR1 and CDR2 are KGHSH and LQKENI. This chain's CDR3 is CASSPPDRGAFYEQYF. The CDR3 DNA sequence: TGTGCCAGCTCACCACCGGACAGGGGGGCCTTCTACGAGCAGTACTTC.

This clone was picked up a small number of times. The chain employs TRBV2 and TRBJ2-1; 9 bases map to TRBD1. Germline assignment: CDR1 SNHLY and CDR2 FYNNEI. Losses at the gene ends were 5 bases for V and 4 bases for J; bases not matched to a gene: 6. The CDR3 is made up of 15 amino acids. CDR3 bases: TGTGCCAGCAGTATACAGGGGGCGGGGTACAATGAGCAGTTCTTC. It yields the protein CASSIQGAGYNEQFF.

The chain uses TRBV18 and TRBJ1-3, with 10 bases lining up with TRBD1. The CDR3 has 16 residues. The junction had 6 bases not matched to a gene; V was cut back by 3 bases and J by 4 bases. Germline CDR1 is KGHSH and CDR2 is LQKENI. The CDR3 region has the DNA TGTGCCAGCTCACCCCCGACAGGGGGCCCAGGAAACACCATATATTTT. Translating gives CASSPPTGGPGNTIYF.

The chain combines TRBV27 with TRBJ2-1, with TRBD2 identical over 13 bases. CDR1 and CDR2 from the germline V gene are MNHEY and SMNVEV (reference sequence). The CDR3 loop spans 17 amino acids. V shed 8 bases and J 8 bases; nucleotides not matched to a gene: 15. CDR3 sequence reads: CASGRLAGGPYGDEQFF. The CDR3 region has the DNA TGTGCCAGCGGCAGACTAGCGGGGGGCCCTTATGGCGATGAGCAGTTCTTC.

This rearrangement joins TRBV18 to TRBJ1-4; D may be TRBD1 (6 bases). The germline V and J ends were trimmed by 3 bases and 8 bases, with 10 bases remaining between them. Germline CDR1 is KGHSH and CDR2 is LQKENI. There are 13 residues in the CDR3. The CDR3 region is CASSPTGTEKLFF. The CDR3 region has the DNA TGTGCCAGCTCACCCACAGGGACCGAAAAACTGTTTTTT. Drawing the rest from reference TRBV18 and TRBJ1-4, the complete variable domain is NAGVMQNPRHLVRRRGQEARLRCSPMKGHSHVYWYRQLPEEGLKFMVYLQKENIIDESGMPKERFSAEFPKEGPSILRIQQVVRGDSAAYFCASSPTGTEKLFFGSGTQLSVL.

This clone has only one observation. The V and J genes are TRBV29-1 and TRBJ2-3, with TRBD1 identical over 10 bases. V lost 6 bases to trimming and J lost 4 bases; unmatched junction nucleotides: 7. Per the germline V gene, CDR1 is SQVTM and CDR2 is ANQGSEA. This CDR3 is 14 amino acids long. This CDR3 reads CSVAGTGVPDTQYF. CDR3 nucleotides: TGCAGCGTCGCCGGGACAGGGGTCCCAGATACGCAGTATTTT.

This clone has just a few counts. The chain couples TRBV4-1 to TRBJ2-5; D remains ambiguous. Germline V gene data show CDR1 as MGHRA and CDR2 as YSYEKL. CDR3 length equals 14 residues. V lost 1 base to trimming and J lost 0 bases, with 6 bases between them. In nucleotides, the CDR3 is TGCGCCAGCAGCCAAGTTACAAACCAAGAGACCCAGTACTTC. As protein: CASSQVTNQETQYF.

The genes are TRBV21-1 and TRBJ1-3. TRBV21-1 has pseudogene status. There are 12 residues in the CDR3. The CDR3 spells CARECKGNTIYF. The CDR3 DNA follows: TGTGCCAGGGAGTGTAAAGGAAACACCATATATTTT.

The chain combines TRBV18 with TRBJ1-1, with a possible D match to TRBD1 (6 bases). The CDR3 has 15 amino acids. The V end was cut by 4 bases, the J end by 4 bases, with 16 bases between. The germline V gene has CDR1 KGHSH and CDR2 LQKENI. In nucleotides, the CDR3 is TGTGCCAGCTCACTCGAACAGGGTTCGACCACTGAAGCTTTCTTT. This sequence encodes CASSLEQGSTTEAFF.

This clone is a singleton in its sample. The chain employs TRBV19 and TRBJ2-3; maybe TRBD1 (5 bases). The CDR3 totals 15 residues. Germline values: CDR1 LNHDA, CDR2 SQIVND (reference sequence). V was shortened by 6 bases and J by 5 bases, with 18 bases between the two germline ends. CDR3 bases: TGTGCCAGTAGCCCTGGGCAGGGTCGGTTAGATACGCAGTATTTT. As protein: CASSPGQGRLDTQYF.

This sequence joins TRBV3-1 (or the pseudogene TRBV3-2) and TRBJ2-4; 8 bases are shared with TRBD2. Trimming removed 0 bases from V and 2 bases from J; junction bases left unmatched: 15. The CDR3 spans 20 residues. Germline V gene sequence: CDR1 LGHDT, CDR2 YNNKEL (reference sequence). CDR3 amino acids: CASSQDEGSGVPLTKNIQYF. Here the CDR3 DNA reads TGTGCCAGCAGCCAAGATGAAGGTAGCGGGGTACCCTTGACCAAAAACATTCAGTACTTC.

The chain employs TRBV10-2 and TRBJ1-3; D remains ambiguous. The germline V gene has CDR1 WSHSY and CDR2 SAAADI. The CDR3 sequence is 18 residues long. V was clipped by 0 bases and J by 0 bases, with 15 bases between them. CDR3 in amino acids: CASSESRDGPYSGNTIYF. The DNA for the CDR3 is TGCGCCAGCAGTGAGTCGAGAGATGGGCCGTACTCTGGAAACACCATATATTTT.

In DNA, the CDR3 is TGTGCCAGCAGTTTTCGTCGTCATGAAAAACTGTTTTTT. Translation gives CASSFRRHEKLFF. The gene calls are TRBV6-6 and TRBJ1-4; no clear D. The CDR3 runs 13 residues. The germline gives CDR1 MNHNY, CDR2 SVGAGI (reference sequence). V dropped 4 bases and J dropped 6 bases, with 9 bases sitting between them.

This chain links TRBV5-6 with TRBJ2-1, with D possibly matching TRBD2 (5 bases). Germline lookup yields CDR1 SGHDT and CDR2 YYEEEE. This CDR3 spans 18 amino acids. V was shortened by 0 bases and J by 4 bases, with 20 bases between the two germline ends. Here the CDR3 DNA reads TGTGCCAGCAGCTTGGCCAGCTCTAGCCTCAAGGGATACAATGAGCAGTTCTTC. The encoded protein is CASSLASSSLKGYNEQFF.

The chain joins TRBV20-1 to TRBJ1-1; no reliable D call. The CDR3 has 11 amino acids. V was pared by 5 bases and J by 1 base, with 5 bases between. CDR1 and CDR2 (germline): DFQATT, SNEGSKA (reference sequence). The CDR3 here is CSADKNTEAFF. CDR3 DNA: TGCAGTGCTGACAAGAACACTGAAGCTTTCTTT.

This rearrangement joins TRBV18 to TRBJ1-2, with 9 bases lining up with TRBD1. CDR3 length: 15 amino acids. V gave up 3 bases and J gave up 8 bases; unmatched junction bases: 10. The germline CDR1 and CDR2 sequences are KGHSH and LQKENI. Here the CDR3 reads CASSPPTGGAEGYTF. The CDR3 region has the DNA TGTGCCAGCTCACCCCCTACAGGGGGCGCTGAGGGCTACACCTTC.

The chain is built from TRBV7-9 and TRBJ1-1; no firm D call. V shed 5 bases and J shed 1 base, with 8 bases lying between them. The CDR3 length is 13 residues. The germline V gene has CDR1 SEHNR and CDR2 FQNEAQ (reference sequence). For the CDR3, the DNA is TGTGCCAGCAGCGTACACGAGAACACTGAAGCTTTCTTT. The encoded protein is CASSVHENTEAFF. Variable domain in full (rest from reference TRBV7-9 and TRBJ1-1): DTGVSQNPRHKITKRGQNVTFRCDPISEHNRLYWYRQTLGQGPEFLTYFQNEAQLEKSRLLSDRFSAERPKGSFSTLEIQRTEQGDSAMYLCASSVHENTEAFFGQGTRLTVV.

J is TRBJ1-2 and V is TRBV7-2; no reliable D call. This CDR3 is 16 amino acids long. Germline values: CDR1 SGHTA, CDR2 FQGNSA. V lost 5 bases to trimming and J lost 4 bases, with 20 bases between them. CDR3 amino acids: CASSPPPPGTLYGYTF. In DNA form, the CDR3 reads TGTGCCAGCAGCCCCCCCCCTCCGGGAACACTCTATGGCTACACCTTC.

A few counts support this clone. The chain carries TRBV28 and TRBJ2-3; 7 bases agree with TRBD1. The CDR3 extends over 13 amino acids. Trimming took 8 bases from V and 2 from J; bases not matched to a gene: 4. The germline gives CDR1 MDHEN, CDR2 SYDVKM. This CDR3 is CASRDSTTDTQYF. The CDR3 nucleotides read TGTGCCAGCCGGGACAGTACCACAGATACGCAGTATTTT.

The CDR3 protein is CASSEDSPIDTQYF. For the CDR3, the DNA is TGCGCCAGCAGTGAGGATAGCCCCATAGATACGCAGTATTTT. The V gene is TRBV10-1, the J gene TRBJ2-3, with D unclear. Germline loops: CDR1 WNHNN, CDR2 SYGVQD (reference sequence). Deletions cut 2 bases from V and 5 bases from J, with 11 bases between. The CDR3 length is 14 residues.

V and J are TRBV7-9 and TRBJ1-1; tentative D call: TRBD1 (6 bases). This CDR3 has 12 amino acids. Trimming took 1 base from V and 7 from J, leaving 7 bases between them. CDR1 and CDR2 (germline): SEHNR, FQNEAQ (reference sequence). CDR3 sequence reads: CASSLETGEAFF. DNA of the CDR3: TGTGCCAGCAGCTTAGAGACAGGTGAAGCTTTCTTT.

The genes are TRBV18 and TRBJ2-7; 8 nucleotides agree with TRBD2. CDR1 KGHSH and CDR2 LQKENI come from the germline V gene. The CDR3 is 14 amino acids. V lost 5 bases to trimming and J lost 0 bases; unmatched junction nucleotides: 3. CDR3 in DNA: TGTGCCAGCTCAGCGGGGGGCCTCTCCTACGAGCAGTACTTC. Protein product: CASSAGGLSYEQYF.

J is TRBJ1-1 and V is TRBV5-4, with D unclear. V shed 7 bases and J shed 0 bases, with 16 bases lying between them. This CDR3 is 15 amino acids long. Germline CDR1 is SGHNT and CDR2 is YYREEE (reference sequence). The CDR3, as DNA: TGTGCCAGCTACCCCAACAGTGTTGTGAACACTGAAGCTTTCTTT. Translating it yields CASYPNSVVNTEAFF.

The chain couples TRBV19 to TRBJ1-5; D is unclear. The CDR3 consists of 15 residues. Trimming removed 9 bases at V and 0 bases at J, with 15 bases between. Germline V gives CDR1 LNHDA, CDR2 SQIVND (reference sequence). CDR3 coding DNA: TGTGCCAGCCGGATGCTAGAATATAGCAATCAGCCCCAGCATTTT. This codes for CASRMLEYSNQPQHF.

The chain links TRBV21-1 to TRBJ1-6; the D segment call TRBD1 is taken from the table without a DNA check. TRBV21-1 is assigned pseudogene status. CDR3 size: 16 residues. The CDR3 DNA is TGTGCCAGCAGCAAAGAGGGGGACAGGGGGAATTCACCCCTCCACTTT. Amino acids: CASSKEGDRGNSPLHF.

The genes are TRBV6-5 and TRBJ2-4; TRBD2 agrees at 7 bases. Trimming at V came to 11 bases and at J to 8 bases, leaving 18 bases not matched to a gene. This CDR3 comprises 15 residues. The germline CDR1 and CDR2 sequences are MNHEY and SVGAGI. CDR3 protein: CAASSTAGVTDIQYF. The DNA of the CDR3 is TGTGCCGCATCGTCAACCGCGGGGGTTACGGACATTCAGTACTTC.

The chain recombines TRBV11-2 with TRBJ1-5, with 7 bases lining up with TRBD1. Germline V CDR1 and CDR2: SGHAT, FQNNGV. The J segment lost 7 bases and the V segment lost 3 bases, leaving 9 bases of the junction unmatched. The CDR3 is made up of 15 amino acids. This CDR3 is CASSLEGAPGQPQHF. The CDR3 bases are TGTGCCAGCAGCTTGGAGGGGGCGCCCGGGCAGCCCCAGCATTTT.